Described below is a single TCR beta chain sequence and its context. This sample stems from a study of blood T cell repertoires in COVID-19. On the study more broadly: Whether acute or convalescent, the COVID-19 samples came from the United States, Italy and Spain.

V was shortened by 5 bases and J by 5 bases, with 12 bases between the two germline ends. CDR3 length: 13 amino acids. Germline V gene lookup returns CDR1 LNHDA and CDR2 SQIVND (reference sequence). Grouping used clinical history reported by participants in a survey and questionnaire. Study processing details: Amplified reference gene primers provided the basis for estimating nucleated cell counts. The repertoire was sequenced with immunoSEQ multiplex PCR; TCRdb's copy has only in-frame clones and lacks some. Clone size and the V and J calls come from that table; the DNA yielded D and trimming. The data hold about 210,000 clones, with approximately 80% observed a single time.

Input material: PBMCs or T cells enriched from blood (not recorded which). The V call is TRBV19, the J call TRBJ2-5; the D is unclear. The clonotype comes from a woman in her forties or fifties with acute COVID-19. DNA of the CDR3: TGTGCCAGTAGTCAGGTTGGGCGCGAGACCCAGTACTTC. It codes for CASSQVGRETQYF.